A selection of T cell receptor beta chains follows, all from one sample in a study of cytomegalovirus exposure and HLA in healthy donors. Libraries were prepared by immunoSEQ multiplex PCR; TCRdb keeps only in-frame clonotypes and omits some of them. The sample lists 88,000 or so clones, more than 50% occurring once. Source material: PBMCs. These receptors all come from a male donor in good health and CMV-seropositive. CDR3s include the opening cysteine and the closing phenylalanine or tryptophan. D genes are given only for firm matches. Clone size is stated in some rows and not others, as once, few, many or a class when expanded.

v_call	j_call	d_call	clone_size	cdr3_aa	cdr3_nt
TRBV5-1	TRBJ1-4	TRBD1	few	CASSRTGNNEKLFF	TGCGCCAGCAGCAGGACAGGGAATAATGAAAAACTGTTTTTT
TRBV15	TRBJ1-5	TRBD1	once	CATSRERGLVQPQHF	TGTGCCACCAGCAGAGAAAGGGGGCTTGTTCAGCCCCAGCATTTT
TRBV9	TRBJ1-1	TRBD1	.	CASSLGQGTEAFF	TGTGCCAGCAGCTTAGGACAGGGGACTGAAGCTTTCTTT
TRBV30	TRBJ1-5	.	once	CAWGASMDQPQHF	TGTGCCTGGGGAGCCTCTATGGATCAGCCCCAGCATTTT
TRBV2	TRBJ1-1	TRBD1	.	CASSVDREASTEAFF	TGTGCCAGCAGTGTGGACAGGGAGGCGAGCACTGAAGCTTTCTTT
TRBV5-1	TRBJ1-1	TRBD1	.	CASSGNRGDTEAFF	TGCGCCAGCAGCGGTAACAGGGGGGACACTGAAGCTTTCTTT
TRBV5-6	TRBJ2-3	.	.	CASSFAGTTDTQYF	TGTGCCAGCAGCTTCGCGGGGACCACAGATACGCAGTATTTT
TRBV5-1	TRBJ2-1	TRBD2	.	CASSFQVAGGPWGEQFF	TGCGCCAGCAGCTTCCAAGTAGCGGGAGGGCCTTGGGGTGAGCAGTTCTTC
TRBV6-5	TRBJ1-3	.	few	CASSLAASGNTIYF	TGTGCCAGCAGTTTGGCCGCCTCTGGAAACACCATATATTTT
TRBV5-1	TRBJ2-7	TRBD1	.	CASSLLDRATYEQYF	TGCGCCAGCAGCCTCCTGGACAGGGCCACCTACGAGCAGTACTTC
TRBV5-1	TRBJ2-2	TRBD2	.	CASSIYLRGGNAGELFF	TGCGCCAGCAGCATCTACCTACGCGGGGGTAACGCCGGGGAGCTGTTTTTT
TRBV4-2	TRBJ2-7	.	.	CASSQAGSYEQYF	TGTGCCAGCAGCCAAGCGGGGTCTTACGAGCAGTACTTC
TRBV11-3	TRBJ1-2	.	.	CASSLVSWEGGYTF	TGTGCCAGCAGCTTAGTCTCTTGGGAGGGGGGCTACACCTTC
TRBV9	TRBJ2-7	TRBD1	.	CASSVDRDTYEQYF	TGTGCCAGCAGCGTTGACAGGGACACCTACGAGCAGTACTTC
TRBV11-2	TRBJ1-1	TRBD1	.	CASTPHPPGRGEMNTEAFF	TGTGCCAGCACCCCCCACCCCCCGGGCAGGGGGGAGATGAACACTGAAGCTTTCTTT
TRBV2	TRBJ2-3	.	.	CASSIAGEDTQYF	TGTGCCAGCAGTATAGCAGGGGAGGATACGCAGTATTTT
TRBV5-1	TRBJ1-2	TRBD1	.	CASSLQGLGRDGGYTF	TGCGCCAGCAGCTTACAGGGGTTAGGTCGGGACGGTGGCTACACCTTC
TRBV23-1	TRBJ2-2	TRBD2	.	CASSQGTSECENTGELFF	TGCGCCAGCAGTCAGGGGACTAGCGAATGCGAGAACACCGGGGAGCTGTTTTTT
TRBV9	TRBJ2-1	TRBD2	.	CASSVVSGRSYEQFF	TGTGCCAGCAGCGTAGTTAGCGGGAGGAGCTATGAGCAGTTCTTC
TRBV30	TRBJ1-1	.	few	CAWTLTGPTEAFF	TGTGCCTGGACCCTAACAGGGCCCACTGAAGCTTTCTTT